The T cell receptor beta chain under discussion was sequenced for a study of CD8+ T cells in alopecia areata. As regards this clone: Its antigen is not identified.

The study, taken as a whole, reports: TCR sharing was clearer in mice than between patients, perhaps partly owing to patient HLA diversity.

Trimming cost V 3 bases and J 4 bases, with 10 bases left between them. Germline V lookup: CDR1 SEHNR, CDR2 FQNEAQ (reference sequence). This CDR3 region has 13 residues. Extraction and reverse transcription of RNA yielded cDNA as the sequencing template. Only in-frame clones appear in the TCRdb table, and some are missing; sequencing was by immunoSEQ multiplex PCR. The sample holds 140,000 or so clones, less than 65% seen once. The sequencing input was CD8+ T cells sorted from blood. The chain links TRBV7-9 to TRBJ2-7; no firm D call. The receptor was isolated from a human donor in good health. The CDR3 protein is CASSFDRGYEQYF. CDR3 bases: TGTGCCAGCAGCTTTGACCGTGGATACGAGCAGTACTTC.